This TCR beta chain was sequenced for a study of blood T cell repertoires in COVID-19. Study summary: Donors in the United States, Italy and Spain gave samples during acute or convalescent COVID-19. In each case, the material was cDNA or gDNA derived from T cells, B-cell-depleted T cells, or PBMCs.

Authors' data handling: For nucleated cells, counts were estimated from reference gene primer amplification. Here immunoSEQ multiplex PCR was the method, and the copy in TCRdb shows in-frame clones only, minus some. The V and J calls and clone size come from that table; D and trimming were worked out from the DNA. The sample contains some 190,000 clones, about 80% of which appear only once. This CDR3 region has 14 residues. The germline CDR1 and CDR2 sequences are LNHDA and SQIVND (reference sequence). V shed 6 bases, J shed 3 bases, and the junction held 7 bases outside the gene matches. The sequenced sample was peripheral blood. The receptor's source is a man in his 60s with acute or convalescent COVID-19. The chain uses TRBV19 and TRBJ1-2, with 7 bases identical to TRBD1. The CDR3 is CASRAGGRYYGYTF. DNA for the CDR3: TGTGCCAGTAGGGCAGGGGGACGGTACTATGGCTACACCTTC. Supplemented by reference TRBV19 and TRBJ1-2, the full variable domain reads DGGITQSPKYLFRKEGQNVTLSCEQNLNHDAMYWYRQDPGQGLRLIYYSQIVNDFQKGDIAEGYSVSREKKESFPLTVTSAQKNPTAFYLCASRAGGRYYGYTFGSGTRLTVV.